The clone carrying this TCR beta chain was detected a few times. These data originate in a study of blood T cell repertoires in COVID-19. The V gene's germline CDR1 is SGHRS and CDR2 YFSETQ. The CDR3 covers 21 residues. With V trimmed by 1 base and J by 3 bases, 24 bases remained unmatched. Per the original data handling: Amplification of reference gene primers provided the estimated nucleated cell counts. The assay was immunoSEQ multiplex PCR, and TCRdb's table has in-frame clones only and misses some. V, J and clone size derive from that table, while D and trimming were established from the DNA sequence. Of about 280,000 clones in the sample, approximately 81% were seen once.

This TCR was sampled from a woman aged 45-60 years who had recovered from COVID-19. The gene calls are TRBV5-1 and TRBJ1-1; 7 bases map to TRBD1. The sequencing sample was made of PBMCs or T cells enriched from blood (not recorded which). Here the CDR3 DNA reads TGCGCCAGCAGCTTGTTTGGGGCTGGAGTGACAGGGTCGTTGGAGGACACTGAAGCTTTCTTT. Translating gives CASSLFGAGVTGSLEDTEAFF.